This T cell receptor (beta chain) appears in the sequencing data of a study of blood T cell repertoires in COVID-19. Study information: From the United States, Italy and Spain came samples of acute and convalescent COVID-19. T cells, B-cell-depleted T cells, or PBMCs supplied cDNA or gDNA.

In the authors' workflow: Nucleated cell number was recorded as an estimate derived from reference gene primer amplification. Repertoires were generated with immunoSEQ multiplex PCR, while TCRdb's copy carries only in-frame clones and drops some. V and J calls and clone size are as listed in that table; D and trimming were resolved from the DNA. The sample carries roughly 280,000 clones, 75% to 90% recorded once. The sample was peripheral blood. This clonotype was sampled from a woman between 45 and 60 years old who had recovered from COVID-19.

The CDR3 DNA follows: TGTGCCAGCAGCCTTTGGAGAACTCAGAGCGCCAATAATTCACCCCTCCACTTT. Translated: CASSLWRTQSANNSPLHF. The gene calls are TRBV28 and TRBJ1-6; D is unclear. Trimming removed 6 bases at V and 5 bases at J, with 23 bases between. Germline assignment: CDR1 MDHEN and CDR2 SYDVKM. The CDR3 consists of 18 residues. Combining the CDR3 with reference TRBV28 and TRBJ1-6 gives the whole variable domain DVKVTQSSRYLVKRTGEKVFLECVQDMDHENMFWYRQDPGLGLRLIYFSYDVKMKEKGDIPEGYSVSREKKERFSLILESASTNQTSMYLCASSLWRTQSANNSPLHFGNGTRLTVT.